Listed below are T cell receptor beta chains from one sample, sequenced in a study of blood T cells in healthy people across ages. TCRdb reprocessed the 5' RACE reads with MiXCR, giving one entry per CDR3 protein. The table has under 800,000 distinct CDR3 sequences, around a fifth seen once. Sample: blood. Receptors originate from a man between 65 and 80 years old in good health. The CDR3 runs from the conserved cysteine through the conserved F or W. Fields, in order: V gene, D gene, clone size, J gene, CDR3 protein, CDR3 DNA. A D gene is named only where the DNA matches it firmly. Clone size is given for some rows only: seen once, a few or many times, or a class if the clone is expanded.

TRBV4-1	-	-	TRBJ1-6	CASSQELGTPNGALHF	TGCGCCAGCAGCCAAGAGCTCGGGACGCCGAACGGGGCCCTCCACTTT
TRBV10-1	-	-	TRBJ2-5	CASIDGGAGYQETQYF	TGCGCCAGCATCGATGGGGGGGCAGGATACCAAGAGACCCAGTACTTC
TRBV19	TRBD1	-	TRBJ2-5	CASSIRTGKETQYF	TGTGCCAGTAGTATCAGGACAGGGAAGGAGACCCAGTACTTC
TRBV5-1	-	few	TRBJ2-4	CASSMRTDKNIQYF	TGCGCCAGCAGCATGAGGACGGACAAAAACATTCAGTACTTC
TRBV20-1	-	many	TRBJ2-5	CSAPGLVEETQYF	TGCAGTGCTCCGGGCCTCGTTGAGGAGACCCAGTACTTC
TRBV7-9	-	few	TRBJ2-5	CASSEGGFTETQYF	TGTGCCAGCAGCGAGGGGGGGTTTACAGAGACCCAGTACTTC
TRBV7-8	-	-	TRBJ2-1	CASSLQGRTPYNEQFF	TGTGCCAGCAGCTTACAGGGGCGGACCCCCTACAATGAGCAGTTCTTC
TRBV12-3/TRBV12-4	-	-	TRBJ2-3	CASSRTDGADTQYF	TGTGCCAGCAGCCGGACCGATGGCGCAGATACGCAGTATTTT
TRBV20-1	TRBD1	-	TRBJ2-3	CSASRGLSTDTQYF	TGCAGTGCTAGCAGGGGGTTAAGCACAGATACGCAGTATTTT
TRBV18	-	-	TRBJ2-5	CASSPRGMETQYF	TGTGCCAGCTCACCACGCGGGATGGAGACCCAGTACTTC
TRBV20-1	TRBD2	-	TRBJ2-1	CSAGIAGAGEQFF	TGCAGTGCTGGTATAGCGGGAGCCGGTGAGCAGTTCTTC
TRBV13	TRBD2	-	TRBJ2-5	CASSPGLAGKKETQYF	TGTGCCAGCAGCCCCGGACTAGCGGGCAAAAAAGAGACCCAGTACTTC
TRBV9	-	-	TRBJ1-4	CASSVAPSPTNEKLFF	TGTGCCAGCAGCGTAGCCCCCAGTCCAACTAATGAAAAACTGTTTTTT
TRBV6-5	-	-	TRBJ1-1	CASSYRGKNTEAFF	TGTGCCAGCAGTTACCGGGGGAAGAACACTGAAGCTTTCTTT
TRBV11-2	TRBD1	-	TRBJ2-3	CASSRGQAHPSTDTQYF	TGTGCCAGCAGCCGCGGACAGGCGCACCCTAGCACAGATACGCAGTATTTT
TRBV20-1	TRBD1	few	TRBJ1-6	CSARGQGANSPLHF	TGCAGTGCTAGAGGGCAGGGGGCCAATTCACCCCTCCACTTT
TRBV7-7	-	-	TRBJ2-5	CASSQVHQETQYF	TGTGCTAGCAGCCAGGTCCACCAAGAGACCCAGTACTTC
TRBV28	TRBD2	few	TRBJ2-1	CASRGTSGSKRERFF	TGTGCCAGCAGAGGGACTAGCGGGAGCAAGCGCGAGCGGTTCTTC
TRBV5-6	TRBD1	many	TRBJ2-7	CASSHRDRVEQYF	TGTGCCAGCAGCCACCGGGACAGGGTAGAGCAGTACTTC
TRBV27	TRBD1	-	TRBJ2-1	CASSKGAEGYNEQFF	TGTGCCAGCAGTAAGGGGGCTGAAGGGTACAATGAGCAGTTCTTC
TRBV7-2	-	few	TRBJ2-4	CASSFRDRAKNIQYF	TGTGCCAGCAGCTTCCGGGACCGAGCCAAAAACATTCAGTACTTC
TRBV20-1	-	few	TRBJ2-5	CSAGNSAGAPQGTQYF	TGCAGTGCTGGAAATAGCGCAGGGGCACCTCAAGGGACCCAGTACTTC
TRBV9	TRBD2	once	TRBJ2-7	CASSALRTSGSGQYF	TGTGCCAGCAGCGCCCTTAGGACTAGCGGGAGCGGGCAGTACTTC
TRBV5-1	TRBD1	few	TRBJ1-1	CASRGHGQGLNTEAFF	TGCGCCAGCAGGGGGCACGGACAGGGGTTGAACACTGAAGCTTTCTTT
TRBV4-2	-	few	TRBJ2-5	CASSTAVGETQYF	TGTGCCAGCAGCACCGCGGTAGGGGAGACCCAGTACTTC
TRBV6-5	-	few	TRBJ1-1	CASRRQENTEAFF	TGTGCCAGCAGGAGACAGGAGAACACTGAAGCTTTCTTT
TRBV5-1	TRBD1	few	TRBJ1-2	CASSLLTGDSNYGYTF	TGCGCCAGCAGCCTCCTGACAGGGGATAGTAACTATGGCTACACCTTC